This TCR beta chain was recorded in a study of blood T cell repertoires in COVID-19. For the study at large: The origin of the acute and convalescent COVID-19 samples was the United States, Italy and Spain.

During active infection, Seattle patients enrolled and were then monitored through disease. Germline values: CDR1 SEHNR, CDR2 FQNEAQ (reference sequence). CDR3 length: 14 residues. The V end lost 4 bases, the J end lost 5 bases, and 13 bases lay between the germline ends. Original analysis: Scientists estimated how many nucleated cells there were by amplifying reference gene primers. Clones were read by immunoSEQ multiplex PCR, and TCRdb kept only the in-frame ones, dropping some. The V and J calls and clone size come from that table; D and trimming were worked out from the DNA. This sample yields about 200,000 clones, of which 85% are seen a single time; about 0.91% belongs to the top ten.

This TCR was recovered from a man in his 60s with COVID-19, enrolled during active disease. The sample taken for sequencing was peripheral blood. The J gene is TRBJ2-3, the V gene TRBV7-9; D ambiguous. The CDR3 region has the DNA TGTGCCAGCAGCTCTTTACCTCCCAGAGATACGCAGTATTTT. Translated: CASSSLPPRDTQYF.